This T cell receptor (beta chain) comes out of a study of T cells in pancreatic ductal adenocarcinoma. Germline CDR1 reads GTSNPN; CDR2 reads SVGIG (reference sequence). This CDR3 has 12 residues. The ends lost 4 bases at V and 14 bases at J; junction bases unmatched: 11. The assay was immunoSEQ multiplex PCR, and TCRdb's table has in-frame clones only and misses some. The table has some 9,400 clones, about 64% seen once; the top ten hold around 30%. As regards this clone: Its antigen is unknown.

The study, taken as a whole, reports: This surgical cohort overrepresents the minority presenting with early-stage disease. Tumor and blood clonality did not differ significantly, about 0.11 versus 0.066. Blood had more productive templates and around 8.2-fold more unique clonotypes than tumor. Tumors hold more CD45RO+ effector T cells, which may bias toward lower diversity.

Surgery without prior neoadjuvant therapy was the treatment of the selected pancreatic ductal adenocarcinoma patients. The chain uses TRBV30 and TRBJ2-1; 7 bases match TRBD2. The sequence came from a human donor with pancreatic ductal adenocarcinoma. The source material was pancreatic tumor tissue. In DNA, the CDR3 is TGTGCCTGGAAGCCTAGCGGAGATAGAAAGTTCTTC. It is translated as CAWKPSGDRKFF.